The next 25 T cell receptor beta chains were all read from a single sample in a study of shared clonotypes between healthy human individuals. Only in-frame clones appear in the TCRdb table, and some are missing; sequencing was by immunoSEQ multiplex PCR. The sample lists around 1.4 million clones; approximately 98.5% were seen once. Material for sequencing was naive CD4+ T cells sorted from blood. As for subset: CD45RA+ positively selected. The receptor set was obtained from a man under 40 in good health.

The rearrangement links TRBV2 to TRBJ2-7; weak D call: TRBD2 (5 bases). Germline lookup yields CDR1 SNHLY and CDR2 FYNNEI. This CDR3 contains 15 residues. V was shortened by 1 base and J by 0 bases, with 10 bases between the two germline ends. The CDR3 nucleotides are TGTGCCAGCAGTGAAGTCCCCCGGGGCTCCTACGAGCAGTACTTC. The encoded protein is CASSEVPRGSYEQYF.

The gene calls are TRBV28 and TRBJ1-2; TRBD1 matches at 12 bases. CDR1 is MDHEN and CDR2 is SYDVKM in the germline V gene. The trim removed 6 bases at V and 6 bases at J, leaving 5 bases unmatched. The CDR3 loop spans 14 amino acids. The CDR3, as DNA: TGTGCCAGCAGATCCGGGACAGGGGGCGATGGCTACACCTTC. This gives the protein CASRSGTGGDGYTF.

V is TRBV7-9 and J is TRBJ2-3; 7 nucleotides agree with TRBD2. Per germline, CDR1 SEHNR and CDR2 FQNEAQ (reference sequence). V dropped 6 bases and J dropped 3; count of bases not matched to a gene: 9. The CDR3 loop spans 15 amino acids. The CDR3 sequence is CASRRYAGVTDTQYF. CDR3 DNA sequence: TGTGCCAGCAGACGGTATGCGGGGGTGACAGATACGCAGTATTTT.

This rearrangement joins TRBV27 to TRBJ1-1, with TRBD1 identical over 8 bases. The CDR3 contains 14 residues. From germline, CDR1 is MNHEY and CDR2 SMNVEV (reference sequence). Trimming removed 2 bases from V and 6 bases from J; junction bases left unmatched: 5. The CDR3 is CASSLGTGSAEAFF. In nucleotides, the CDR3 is TGTGCCAGCAGTTTAGGGACAGGTAGCGCTGAAGCTTTCTTT.

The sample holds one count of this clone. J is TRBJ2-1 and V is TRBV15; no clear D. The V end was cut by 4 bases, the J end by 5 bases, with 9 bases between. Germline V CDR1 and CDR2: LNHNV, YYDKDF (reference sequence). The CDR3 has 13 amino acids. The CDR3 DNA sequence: TGTGCCACCAGCACAGCCATCCACAATGAGCAGTTCTTC. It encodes CATSTAIHNEQFF.

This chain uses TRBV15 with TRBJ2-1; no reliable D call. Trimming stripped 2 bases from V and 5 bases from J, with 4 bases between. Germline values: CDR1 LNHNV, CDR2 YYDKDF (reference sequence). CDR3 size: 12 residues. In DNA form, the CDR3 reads TGTGCCACCAGCAGACCAAACAATGAGCAGTTCTTC. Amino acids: CATSRPNNEQFF.

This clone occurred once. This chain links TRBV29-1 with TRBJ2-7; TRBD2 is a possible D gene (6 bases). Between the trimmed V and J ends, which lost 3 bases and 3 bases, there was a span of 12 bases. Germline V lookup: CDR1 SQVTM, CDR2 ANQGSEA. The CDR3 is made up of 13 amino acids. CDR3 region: CSVEFPGDYEQYF. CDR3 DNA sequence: TGCAGCGTTGAGTTTCCGGGGGACTACGAGCAGTACTTC.

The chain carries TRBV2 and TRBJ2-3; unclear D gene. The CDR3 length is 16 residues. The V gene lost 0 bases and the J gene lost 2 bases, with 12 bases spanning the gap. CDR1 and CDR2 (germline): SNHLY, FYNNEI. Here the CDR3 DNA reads TGTGCCAGCAGTGAAGCGAAAGGGCCGCCCACAGATACGCAGTATTTT. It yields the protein CASSEAKGPPTDTQYF.

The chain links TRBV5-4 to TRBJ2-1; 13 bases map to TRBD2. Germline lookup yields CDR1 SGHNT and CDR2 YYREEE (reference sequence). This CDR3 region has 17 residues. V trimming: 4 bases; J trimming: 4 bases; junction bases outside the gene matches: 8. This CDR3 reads CASSTGRTSGRYNEQFF. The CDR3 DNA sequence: TGTGCCAGCAGCACAGGGCGGACTAGCGGGAGATACAATGAGCAGTTCTTC.

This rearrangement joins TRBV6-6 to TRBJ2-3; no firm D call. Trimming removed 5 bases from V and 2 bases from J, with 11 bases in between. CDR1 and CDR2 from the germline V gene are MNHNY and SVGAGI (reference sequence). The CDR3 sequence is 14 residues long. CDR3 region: CASSLVRATDTQYF. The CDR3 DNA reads TGTGCCAGCAGTCTAGTGAGAGCCACAGATACGCAGTATTTT.

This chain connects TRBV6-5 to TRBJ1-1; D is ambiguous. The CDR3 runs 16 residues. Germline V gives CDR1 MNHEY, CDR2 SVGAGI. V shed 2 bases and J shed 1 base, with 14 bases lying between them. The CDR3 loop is CASSYRHFSANTEAFF. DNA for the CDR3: TGTGCCAGCAGTTACAGGCACTTCTCAGCGAACACTGAAGCTTTCTTT.

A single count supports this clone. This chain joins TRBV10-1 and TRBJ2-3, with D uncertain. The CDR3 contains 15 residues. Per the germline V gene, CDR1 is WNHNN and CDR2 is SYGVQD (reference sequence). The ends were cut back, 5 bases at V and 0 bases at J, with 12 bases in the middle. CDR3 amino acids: CASSTSLTSTDTQYF. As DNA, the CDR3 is TGCGCCAGCAGTACCTCACTAACTAGCACAGATACGCAGTATTTT.

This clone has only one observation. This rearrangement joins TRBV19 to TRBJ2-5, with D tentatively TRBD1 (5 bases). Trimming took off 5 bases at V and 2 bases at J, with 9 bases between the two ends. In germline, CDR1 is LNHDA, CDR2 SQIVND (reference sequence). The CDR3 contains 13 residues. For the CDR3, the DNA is TGTGCCAGTAGTTCGCAGGGTCAAGAGACCCAGTACTTC. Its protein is CASSSQGQETQYF.

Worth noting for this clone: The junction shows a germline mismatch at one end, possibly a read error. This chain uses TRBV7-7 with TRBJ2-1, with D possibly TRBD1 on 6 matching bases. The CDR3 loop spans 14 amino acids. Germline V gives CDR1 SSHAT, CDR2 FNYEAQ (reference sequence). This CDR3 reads CASSLGGPQNEQFF. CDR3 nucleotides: TGTGCTAGCAGCTTAGGGGGACCCCAAAATGAGCAGTTCTTC.

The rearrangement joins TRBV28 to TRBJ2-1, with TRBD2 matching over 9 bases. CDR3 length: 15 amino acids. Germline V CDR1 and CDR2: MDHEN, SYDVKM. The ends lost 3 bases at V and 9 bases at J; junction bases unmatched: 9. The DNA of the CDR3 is TGTGCCAGCAGTTTGGGTCTAGCGGGAACCGGTGAGCAGTTCTTC. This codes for CASSLGLAGTGEQFF.

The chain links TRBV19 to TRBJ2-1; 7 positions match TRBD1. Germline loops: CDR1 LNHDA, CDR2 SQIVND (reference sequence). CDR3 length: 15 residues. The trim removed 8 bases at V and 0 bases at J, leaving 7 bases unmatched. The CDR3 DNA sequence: TGTGCCAGTTCTACCCGGGACAGCTCCTACAATGAGCAGTTCTTC. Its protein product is CASSTRDSSYNEQFF.

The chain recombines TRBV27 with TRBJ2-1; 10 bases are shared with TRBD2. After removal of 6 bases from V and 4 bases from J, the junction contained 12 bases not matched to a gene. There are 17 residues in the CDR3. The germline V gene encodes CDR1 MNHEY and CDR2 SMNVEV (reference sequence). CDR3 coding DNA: TGTGCCAGCAGATTCTCCACGGCTAGCGGGAGATACAATGAGCAGTTCTTC. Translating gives CASRFSTASGRYNEQFF.

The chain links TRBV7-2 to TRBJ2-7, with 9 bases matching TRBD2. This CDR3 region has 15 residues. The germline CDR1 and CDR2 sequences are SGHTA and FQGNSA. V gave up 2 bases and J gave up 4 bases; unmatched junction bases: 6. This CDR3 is CASSLSAGGPYEQYF. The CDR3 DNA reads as TGTGCCAGCAGCTTATCGGCGGGAGGGCCTTACGAGCAGTACTTC.

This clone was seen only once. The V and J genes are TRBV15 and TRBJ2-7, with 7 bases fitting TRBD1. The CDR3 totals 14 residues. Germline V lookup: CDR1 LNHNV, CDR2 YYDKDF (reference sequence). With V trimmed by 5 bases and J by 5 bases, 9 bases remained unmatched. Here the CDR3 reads CATSDRTGGDEQYF. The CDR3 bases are TGTGCCACCAGCGATCGGACAGGCGGCGACGAGCAGTACTTC. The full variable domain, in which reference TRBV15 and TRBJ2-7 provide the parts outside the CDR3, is DAMVIQNPRYQVTQFGKPVTLSCSQTLNHNVMYWYQQKSSQAPKLLFHYYDKDFNNEADTPDNFQSRRPNTSFCFLDIRSPGLGDTAMYLCATSDRTGGDEQYFGPGTRLTVT.

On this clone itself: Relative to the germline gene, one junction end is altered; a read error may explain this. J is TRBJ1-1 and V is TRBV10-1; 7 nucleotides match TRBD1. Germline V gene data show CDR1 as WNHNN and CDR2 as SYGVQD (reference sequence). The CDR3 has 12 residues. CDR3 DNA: TGCGCCAGCAGTGAGGCAAACAACAGGGGCCTCTTT. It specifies CASSEANNRGLF.

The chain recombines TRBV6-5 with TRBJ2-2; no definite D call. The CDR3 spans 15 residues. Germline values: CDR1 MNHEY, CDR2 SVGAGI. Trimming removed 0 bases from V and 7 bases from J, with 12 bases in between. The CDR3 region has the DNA TGTGCCAGCAGTTACTCCGGGCTCTCCTACGGGGAGCTGTTTTTT. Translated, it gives CASSYSGLSYGELFF.

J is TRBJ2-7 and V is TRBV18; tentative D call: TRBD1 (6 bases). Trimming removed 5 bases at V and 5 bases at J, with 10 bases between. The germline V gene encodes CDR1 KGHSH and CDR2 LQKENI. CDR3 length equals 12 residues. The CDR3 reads CASSKQGDEQYF. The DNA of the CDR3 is TGTGCCAGCTCAAAACAGGGAGACGAGCAGTACTTC.

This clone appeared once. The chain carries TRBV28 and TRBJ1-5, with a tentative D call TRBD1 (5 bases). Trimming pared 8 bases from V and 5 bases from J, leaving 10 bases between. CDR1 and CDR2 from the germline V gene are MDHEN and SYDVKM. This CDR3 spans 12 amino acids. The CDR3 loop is CASETVDQPQHF. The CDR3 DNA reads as TGTGCCAGCGAGACAGTTGATCAGCCCCAGCATTTT.

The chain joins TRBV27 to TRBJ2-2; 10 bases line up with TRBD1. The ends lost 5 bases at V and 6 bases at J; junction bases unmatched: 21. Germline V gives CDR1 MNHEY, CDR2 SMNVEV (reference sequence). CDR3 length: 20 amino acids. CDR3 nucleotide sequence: TGTGCCAGCAGTACCCTCCCGGGACAGGGGTTGTTATTAGGGGCCGGGGAGCTGTTTTTT. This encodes CASSTLPGQGLLLGAGELFF.

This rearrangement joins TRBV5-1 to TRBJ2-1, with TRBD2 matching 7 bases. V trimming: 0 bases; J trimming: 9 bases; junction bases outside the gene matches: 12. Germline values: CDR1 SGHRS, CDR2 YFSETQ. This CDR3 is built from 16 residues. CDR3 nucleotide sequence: TGCGCCAGCAGCTTGGTAGGGACTAAAGAGGAGGGTGAGCAGTTCTTC. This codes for CASSLVGTKEEGEQFF.